This entry describes one T cell receptor (beta chain). Its antigen is as yet unknown. This entry comes from a study of human T cells and chemical hapten exposure. Overall study context: Across samples, TCR yields varied, mostly owing to small differences in pooled library volumes.

General study results and limits: The presence of alopecia in the donors means their immune response may differ from healthy people's. Those TCRs sitting above 1 in 1000 frequency stayed the same with DPC sensitization. Expanded TCR sets contained significantly more large CDR3 similarity clusters than controls.

Time point noted: patch test 1, 2 weeks after DPC sensitization. Noted treatment: therapeutic diphenylcyclopropenone sensitization with weekly scalp DPC. RNA extraction used unfractionated whole blood as the source of total RNA. Via MiXCR, TCRdb re-called the RACE reads, giving one row per CDR3 protein. Of roughly 52,000 distinct CDR3 sequences detected, 11% appear once; the ten largest clones hold 1.8%. This CDR3 is built from 13 residues. Germline trimming cut 5 bases from V and 7 bases from J; bases unmatched to any gene: 6. Per germline, CDR1 MRHNA and CDR2 SNTAGT. This material consisted of whole blood, taken in connection with sensitization to the hapten diphenylcyclopropenone (DPC). The TCR comes from a middle-aged woman with alopecia areata. Some clones in this sample may be carry-over from other donors' samples. The chain links TRBV6-4 to TRBJ1-1, with 8 bases identical to TRBD1. As DNA, the CDR3 is TGTGCCAGCAGTACTTCTGACAGGGGTGAAGCTTTCTTT. Translation: CASSTSDRGEAFF.